This TCR beta chain was sequenced during a study of blood T cell repertoires in COVID-19. Turning to the study itself: Acute and convalescent COVID-19 specimens originated in the United States, Italy and Spain. In each case, the material was cDNA or gDNA derived from T cells, B-cell-depleted T cells, or PBMCs.

Original processing methods: Estimation of nucleated cell counts was performed using reference gene primer amplification. This table comes from immunoSEQ multiplex PCR, and its TCRdb copy is limited to in-frame clones, with some not included. Clone size and the V and J calls come from that table; the DNA yielded D and trimming. Found here are 60,000 or so clones, roughly 85% of them singletons; the top ten hold 15% to 20%. The receptor was derived from a human donor in a cohort sampled during active COVID-19. The sequencing input was peripheral blood.

The DNA for the CDR3 is TGCGCCAGCAGCCAAGATGCCGGACTAGCGGGGGTCCGGGCAGATACGCAGTATTTT. Translating it yields CASSQDAGLAGVRADTQYF. The V call is TRBV4-1, the J call TRBJ2-3, with 13 bases aligning to TRBD2. Germline V gene lookup returns CDR1 MGHRA and CDR2 YSYEKL. This CDR3 comprises 19 residues. The junction had 10 bases not matched to a gene; V was cut back by 0 bases and J by 4 bases.